The sample holds one count of the clone carrying this T cell receptor beta chain. This CDR3 is built from 15 residues. Germline V gene sequence: CDR1 SGHRS, CDR2 YFSETQ. Trimming cost V 7 bases and J 1 base, with 14 bases left between them. Primers: 60 Vbeta forward and 13 Jbeta reverse. Sequencing was performed with immunoSEQ multiplex PCR; in TCRdb, only in-frame clones are kept and a portion is missing. The sample lists around 100,000 clones, about 74% occurring once. This record comes from a study of cytomegalovirus exposure and HLA in healthy donors. Sequencing was carried out using PBMCs. The chain couples TRBV5-1 to TRBJ2-2; tentatively, D is TRBD2 (5 bases). This sequence originates from a female donor in good health and CMV-seropositive. CDR3 bases: TGCGCCAGCTCTGCCGGGATTTGGAACACCGGGGAGCTGTTTTTT. It translates to CASSAGIWNTGELFF.